Listed here is a single T cell receptor beta chain. This specimen comes from a study of blood T cell repertoires in COVID-19. Study details: PBMCs, B-cell-depleted T cells, or T cells were the source of the cDNA or gDNA that made up the material.

Germline CDR1 ENHRY, CDR2 SYGVKD. The germline V and J ends were trimmed by 9 bases and 3 bases, with 15 bases remaining between them. This CDR3 is built from 13 residues. Repertoires were generated with immunoSEQ multiplex PCR, while TCRdb's copy carries only in-frame clones and drops some. The table records roughly 280,000 clones, about 85% of them present only once. This sequence originates from a man aged 18 to 35 with active or convalescent COVID-19. The chain recombines TRBV10-3 with TRBJ2-7, with D possibly being TRBD1 (5 bases). The sample consisted of peripheral blood. In DNA form, the CDR3 reads TGTGCCATTTATGCAGGGTCCGGCTACGAGCAGTACTTC. Its protein is CAIYAGSGYEQYF.